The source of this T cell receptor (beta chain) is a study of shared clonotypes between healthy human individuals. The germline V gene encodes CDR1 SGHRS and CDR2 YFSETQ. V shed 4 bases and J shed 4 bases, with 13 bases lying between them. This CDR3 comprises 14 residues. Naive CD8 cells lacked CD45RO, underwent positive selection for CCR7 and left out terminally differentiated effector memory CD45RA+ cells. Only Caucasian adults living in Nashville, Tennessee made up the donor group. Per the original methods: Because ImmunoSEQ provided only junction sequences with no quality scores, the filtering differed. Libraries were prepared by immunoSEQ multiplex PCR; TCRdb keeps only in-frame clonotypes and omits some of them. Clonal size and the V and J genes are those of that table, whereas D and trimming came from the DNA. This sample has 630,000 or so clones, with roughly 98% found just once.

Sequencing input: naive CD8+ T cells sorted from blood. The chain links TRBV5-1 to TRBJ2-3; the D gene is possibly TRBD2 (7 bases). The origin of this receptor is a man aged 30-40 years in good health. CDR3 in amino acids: CASSPRGPPDTQYF. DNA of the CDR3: TGCGCCAGCAGCCCGCGGGGGCCCCCAGATACGCAGTATTTT.